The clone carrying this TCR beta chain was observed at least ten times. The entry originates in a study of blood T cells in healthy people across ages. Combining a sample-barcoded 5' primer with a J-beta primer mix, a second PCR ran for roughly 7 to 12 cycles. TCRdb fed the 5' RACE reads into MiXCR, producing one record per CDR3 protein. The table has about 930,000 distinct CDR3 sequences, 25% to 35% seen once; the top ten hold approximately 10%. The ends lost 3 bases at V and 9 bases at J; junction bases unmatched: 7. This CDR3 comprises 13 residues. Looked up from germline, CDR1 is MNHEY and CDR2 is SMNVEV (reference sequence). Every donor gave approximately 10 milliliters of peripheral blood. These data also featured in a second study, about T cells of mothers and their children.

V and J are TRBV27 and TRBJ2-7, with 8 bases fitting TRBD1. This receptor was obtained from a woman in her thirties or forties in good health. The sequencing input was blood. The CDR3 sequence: CASSLSGQGRQYF. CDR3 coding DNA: TGTGCCAGCAGTTTGAGTGGACAGGGCAGGCAGTACTTC.